Below, one T cell receptor (beta chain) is given with its context. What it recognizes is unknown. The sample comes from a study of human CD8 memory T cell subsets. Study outcomes and limitations: Although both stem-like subsets shared clonotypes with effector memory cells, the stem-like memory and precursor exhausted T cell repertoires overlapped only minimally with each other.

Construction of TCR beta libraries was accomplished by means of UMI-labeled 5' RACE. TCRdb reprocessed the 5' RACE reads, keeping one entry per CDR3 protein, no DNA. Its listing shows thousands of distinct CDR3 sequences. TPEX denoted exhausted-like, CCR7+ PD-1+ TIGIT+ early memory CD8+ T cells. What supplied the PBMC was buffy coats of healthy donors. By negative magnetic separation, total CD8+ T cells were enriched. Duplicate vials of 150,000 sorted CD8+ T cells per subset supplied the RNA. The sequenced sample was CD8+ T cells from PBMCs. The TCR comes from a human donor in good health.

The CDR3 spells CASSASGNTEAFF. This chain connects TRBV7-9 to TRBJ1-1. Germline values: CDR1 SEHNR, CDR2 FQNEAQ (reference sequence). This CDR3 is 13 amino acids long.